This TCR beta chain is from a study of T cell changes during pregnancy in multiple sclerosis. Libraries were prepared by immunoSEQ multiplex PCR; TCRdb keeps only in-frame clonotypes and omits some of them. The table shows approximately 93,000 clones, with roughly 90% occurring only once. V lost 0 bases and J lost 8, with 15 bases in between. The CDR3 is 16 residues long. The V gene's germline CDR1 is SGDLS and CDR2 YYNGEE. The sequences come from peripheral blood, collected in the first trimester of pregnancy. The receptor was isolated from a female donor in good health, enrolled as a control in a pregnancy study. This rearrangement joins TRBV9 to TRBJ1-6; D may be TRBD1 (6 bases). CDR3 bases: TGTGCCAGCAGCGTAGAAGGGGGAGCAACTGATTCACCCCTCCACTTT. The encoded protein is CASSVEGGATDSPLHF.